The sequence of this TCR beta chain was determined in a study of blood T cell repertoires in COVID-19. The CDR3 spans 13 residues. V was clipped by 5 bases and J by 7 bases, with 15 bases between them. Germline V gene sequence: CDR1 SGHTA, CDR2 FQGTGA. This table comes from immunoSEQ multiplex PCR, and its TCRdb copy is limited to in-frame clones, with some not included. The table records about 210,000 clones, about 84% of them present only once. The sequence was obtained from a human donor in a cohort sampled during active COVID-19. The chain carries TRBV7-3 and TRBJ2-7; D perhaps matches TRBD2 (5 bases). Sequenced sample: peripheral blood. The CDR3 spells CASSPGVLREQYF. The DNA of the CDR3 is TGTGCCAGCAGCCCCGGGGTTTTGCGGGAGCAGTACTTC. The whole variable domain, filled in from reference TRBV7-3 and TRBJ2-7, reads GAGVSQTPSNKVTEKGKYVELRCDPISGHTALYWYRQSLGQGPEFLIYFQGTGAADDSGLPNDRFFAVRPEGSVSTLKIQRTERGDSAVYLCASSPGVLREQYFGPGTRLTVT.